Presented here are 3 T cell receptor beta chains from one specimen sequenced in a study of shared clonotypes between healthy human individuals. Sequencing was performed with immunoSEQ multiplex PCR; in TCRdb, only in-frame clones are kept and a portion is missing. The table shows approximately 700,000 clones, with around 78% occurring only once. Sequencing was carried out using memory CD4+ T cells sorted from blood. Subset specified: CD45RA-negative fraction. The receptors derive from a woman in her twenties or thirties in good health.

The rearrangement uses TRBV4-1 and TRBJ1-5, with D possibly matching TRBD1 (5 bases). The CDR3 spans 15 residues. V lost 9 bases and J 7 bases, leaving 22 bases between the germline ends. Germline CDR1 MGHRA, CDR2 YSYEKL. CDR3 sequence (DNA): TGCGCCAGTAACCCGGGACGTCCCTGGGAACAGCCCCAGCATTTT. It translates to CASNPGRPWEQPQHF.

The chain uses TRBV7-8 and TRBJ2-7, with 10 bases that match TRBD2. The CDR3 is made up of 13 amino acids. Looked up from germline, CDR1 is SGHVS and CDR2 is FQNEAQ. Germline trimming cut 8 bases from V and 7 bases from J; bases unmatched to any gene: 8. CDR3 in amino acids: CASGLAGEGEQYF. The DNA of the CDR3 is TGTGCCAGCGGGCTAGCGGGAGAGGGTGAGCAGTACTTC.

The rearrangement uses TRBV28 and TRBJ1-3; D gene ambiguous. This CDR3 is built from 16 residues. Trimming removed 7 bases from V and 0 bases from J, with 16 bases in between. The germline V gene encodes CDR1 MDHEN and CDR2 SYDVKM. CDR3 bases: TGTGCCAGCACCCTGGCTCCCGCCGTCTCTGGAAACACCATATATTTT. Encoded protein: CASTLAPAVSGNTIYF.